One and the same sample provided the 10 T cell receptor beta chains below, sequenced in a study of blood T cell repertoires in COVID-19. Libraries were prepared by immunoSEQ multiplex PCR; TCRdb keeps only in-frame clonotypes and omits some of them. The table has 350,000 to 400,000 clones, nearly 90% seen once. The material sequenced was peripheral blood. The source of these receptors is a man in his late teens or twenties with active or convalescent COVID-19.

CDR3 in amino acids: CASSLVGSSYNSPLHF. The CDR3 bases are TGTGCCAGCAGTTTAGTCGGGAGCTCCTATAATTCACCCCTCCACTTT. V gene TRBV28 combines with J gene TRBJ1-6; D is undetermined. Germline-derived CDR1 and CDR2 are MDHEN and SYDVKM. This CDR3 has 16 amino acids. Trimming removed 2 bases from V and 0 bases from J, with 8 bases in between.

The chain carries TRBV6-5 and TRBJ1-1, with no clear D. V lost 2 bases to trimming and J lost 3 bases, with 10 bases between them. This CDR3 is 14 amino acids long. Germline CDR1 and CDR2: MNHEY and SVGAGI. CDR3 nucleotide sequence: TGTGCCAGCAGTTACCGGGGTCCAGACACTGAAGCTTTCTTT. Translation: CASSYRGPDTEAFF.

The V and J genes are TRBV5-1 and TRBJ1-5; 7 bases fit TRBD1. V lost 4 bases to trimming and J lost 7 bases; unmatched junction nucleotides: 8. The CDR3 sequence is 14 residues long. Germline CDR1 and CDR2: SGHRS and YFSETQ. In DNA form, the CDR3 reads TGCGCCAGCAGCCTAGGGGGCGCGGAGCAGCCCCAGCATTTT. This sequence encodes CASSLGGAEQPQHF.

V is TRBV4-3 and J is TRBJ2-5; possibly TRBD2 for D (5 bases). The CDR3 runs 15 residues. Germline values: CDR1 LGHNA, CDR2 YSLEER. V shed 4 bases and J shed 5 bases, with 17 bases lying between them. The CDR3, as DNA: TGCGCCAGCAGCCCCTATGGGAGTAGCCGGGAGACCCAGTACTTC. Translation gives CASSPYGSSRETQYF.

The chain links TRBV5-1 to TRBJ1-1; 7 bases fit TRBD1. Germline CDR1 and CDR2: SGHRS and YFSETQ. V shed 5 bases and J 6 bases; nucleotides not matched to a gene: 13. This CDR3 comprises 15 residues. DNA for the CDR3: TGCGCCAGCAGTAGTACAGGGGCGAGATTTTCTGAAGCTTTCTTT. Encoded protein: CASSSTGARFSEAFF.

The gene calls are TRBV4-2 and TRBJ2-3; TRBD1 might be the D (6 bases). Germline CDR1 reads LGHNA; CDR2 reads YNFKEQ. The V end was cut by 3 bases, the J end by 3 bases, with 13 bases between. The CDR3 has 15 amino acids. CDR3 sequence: CASSQGGQRTDTQYF. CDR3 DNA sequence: TGTGCCAGCAGCCAGGGTGGACAGCGGACAGATACGCAGTATTTT.

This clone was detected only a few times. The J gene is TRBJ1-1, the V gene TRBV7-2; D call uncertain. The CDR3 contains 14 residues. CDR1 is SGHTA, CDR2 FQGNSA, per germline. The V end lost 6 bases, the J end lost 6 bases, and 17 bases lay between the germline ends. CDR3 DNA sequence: TGTGCCAGCAGTCCACCCCTCGGCAGCGCTGAAGCTTTCTTT. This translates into CASSPPLGSAEAFF.

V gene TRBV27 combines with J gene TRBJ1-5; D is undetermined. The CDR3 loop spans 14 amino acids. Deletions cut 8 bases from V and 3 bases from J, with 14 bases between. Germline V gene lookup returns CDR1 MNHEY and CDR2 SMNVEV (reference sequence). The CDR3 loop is CASSLTGNNQPQHF. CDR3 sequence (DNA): TGTGCCAGCTCCCTGACGGGAAACAATCAGCCCCAGCATTTT.

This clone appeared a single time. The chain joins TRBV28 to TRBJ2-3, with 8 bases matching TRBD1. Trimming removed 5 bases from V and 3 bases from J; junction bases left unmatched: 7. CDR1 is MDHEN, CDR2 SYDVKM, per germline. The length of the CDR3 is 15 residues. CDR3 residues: CASSTLGQATDTQYF. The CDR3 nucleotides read TGTGCCAGCAGTACTTTGGGACAGGCGACAGATACGCAGTATTTT.

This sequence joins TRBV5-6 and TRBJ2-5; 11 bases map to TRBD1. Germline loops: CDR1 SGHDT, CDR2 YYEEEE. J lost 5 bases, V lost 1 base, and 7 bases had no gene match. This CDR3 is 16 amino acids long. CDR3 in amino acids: CASSLYGQGAGETQYF. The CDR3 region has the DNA TGTGCCAGCAGCTTGTACGGACAGGGGGCTGGTGAGACCCAGTACTTC.